The source of this TCR beta chain is a study of T cells expressing NK-cell markers. For the study at large: Underlying the TCR beta repertoires were sorted CD3+CD56+NKG2C+, CD3+CD56+NKG2C- and CD3+CD56-NKG2C+ T cells. Overall study findings and caveats: Top CD8+ clonotypes included the dominant CD3+CD56+NKG2C+ clonotypes in roughly 6 donors. These clonotypes additionally ranked first within the CD3+CD56-NKG2C+ fraction of a few donors.

Germline CDR1 is DFQATT and CDR2 is SNEGSKA (reference sequence). This CDR3 is built from 15 residues. A word on this clonotype: Its target is not known.

UMIs were included in TCR beta cDNA generated by 5'RACE template switching. Following a re-call of the 5' RACE reads, TCRdb has one entry per CDR3 protein and lacks DNA. The sample features 350,000 to 400,000 distinct CDR3 sequences, with about 10% in its top ten. This TCR was recovered from a woman aged 50 to 60 in good health. The J gene is TRBJ2-7, the V gene TRBV20-1. Sequencing was performed on blood T cells: a sorted CD56 or NKG2C T cell subset, CD4+ or CD8+ T cells, or bulk PBMC T cells (not recorded which). The CDR3 here is CSARDESVSSYEQYF.